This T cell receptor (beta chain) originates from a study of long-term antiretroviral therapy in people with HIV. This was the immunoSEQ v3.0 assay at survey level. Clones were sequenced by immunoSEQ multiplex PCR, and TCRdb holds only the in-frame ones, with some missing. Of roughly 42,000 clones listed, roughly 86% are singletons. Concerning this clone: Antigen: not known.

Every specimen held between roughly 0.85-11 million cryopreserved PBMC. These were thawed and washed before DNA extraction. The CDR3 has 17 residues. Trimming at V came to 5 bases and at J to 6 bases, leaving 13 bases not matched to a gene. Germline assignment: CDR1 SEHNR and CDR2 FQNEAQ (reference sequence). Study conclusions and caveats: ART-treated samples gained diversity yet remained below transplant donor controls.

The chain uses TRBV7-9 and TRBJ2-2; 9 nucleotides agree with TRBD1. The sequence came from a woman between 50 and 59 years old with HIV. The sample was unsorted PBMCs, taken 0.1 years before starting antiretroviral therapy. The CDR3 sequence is CASSPPGQGLVAGELFF. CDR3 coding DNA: TGTGCCAGCAGCCCCCCGGGACAGGGTTTGGTCGCCGGGGAGCTGTTTTTT.